Only a few counts were recorded for the clone carrying this T cell receptor (beta chain). Its antigen is not known. This sample was taken from a study of response to subunit inactivated influenza vaccine. Findings and limits, study-wide: It was suggested by the authors that few new T cells are recruited by each seasonal influenza vaccination.

TCRdb processed the RT-PCR reads anew with MiXCR; each CDR3 protein has one entry. The sample lists around 850,000 distinct CDR3 sequences; around a sixth were seen once. The CDR3 loop spans 14 amino acids. The germline V gene has CDR1 SGHTA and CDR2 FQGNSA. Between the trimmed V and J ends, which lost 1 base and 0 bases, there was a span of 7 bases. The rearrangement links TRBV7-2 to TRBJ2-7; D gene ambiguous. Sequencing was performed on PBMCs from blood, taken 4 to 6 days after vaccination. The sequence came from a man between 50 and 59 years old who received an inactivated influenza vaccine. The CDR3 reads CASSLDLVSYEQYF. In DNA form, the CDR3 reads TGTGCCAGCAGCTTAGATTTAGTCTCCTACGAGCAGTACTTC.